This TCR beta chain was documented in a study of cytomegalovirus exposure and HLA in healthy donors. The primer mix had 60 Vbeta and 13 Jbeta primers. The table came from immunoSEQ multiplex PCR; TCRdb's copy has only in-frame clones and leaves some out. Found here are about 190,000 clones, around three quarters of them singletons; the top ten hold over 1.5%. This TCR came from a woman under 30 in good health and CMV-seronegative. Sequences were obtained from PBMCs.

CDR3 sequence: CASSLESGGNTEAFF. The CDR3 DNA reads as TGCGCCAGCAGCTTGGAATCCGGGGGAAACACTGAAGCTTTCTTT. V and J are TRBV5-1 and TRBJ1-1; tentative D call: TRBD1 (5 bases). The length of the CDR3 is 15 residues. Trimming removed 0 bases from V and 2 bases from J, with 11 bases in between. Germline values: CDR1 SGHRS, CDR2 YFSETQ.